The 4 T cell receptor beta chains below all came from one sample that was sequenced in a study of human T cells and chemical hapten exposure (dated by TCRdb to 2020 to 2022). Read against the paper, the sample's time point label means: patch test 1, 2 weeks after DPC sensitization. Reading the label with the study, this specimen's treatment or condition is: therapeutic diphenylcyclopropenone sensitization with weekly scalp DPC. Library generation was performed with RACE. Sequencing instrument: NextSeq 500. TCRdb reworked the public reads: Q25 trimming with fastp, MiXCR clone assembly, productive beta chains retained. Entries are consolidated by CDR3 protein sequence, retaining the most common genes and DNA. The sample table contains about 340,000 distinct CDR3 sequences; only one count was recorded for around 7% of them. 7% to 10% of the sample comes from the top ten. The material was whole blood, obtained in connection with sensitization to the hapten diphenylcyclopropenone (DPC). The receptors shown here come from a woman in her late teens or twenties with alopecia areata. Some clones in this sample may be carry-over from other donors' samples.

Note on this clonotype: One junction end does not reproduce the germline sequence, and a read error may be involved. The J gene is TRBJ1-1, the V gene TRBV20-1; 10 bases fit TRBD1. Germline CDR1 is DFQATT and CDR2 is SNEGSKA (reference sequence). This CDR3 is 14 amino acids long. The CDR3 bases are TGCATTGCTGGGACAGGGGCGTTGAACACTGAAGCTTTCTTT. This encodes CIAGTGALNTEAFF.

This clonotype has just a few counts. The chain recombines TRBV6-6 with TRBJ2-7, with unresolved D. The length of the CDR3 is 13 residues. Trimming left V 2 bases short and J 5 bases short, with 10 bases between. Germline V lookup: CDR1 MNHNY, CDR2 SVGAGI (reference sequence). The CDR3 sequence is CASSYPLEDEQYF. CDR3 bases: TGTGCCAGCAGTTACCCCCTCGAAGACGAGCAGTACTTC.

The chain couples TRBV6-2 or TRBV6-3 to TRBJ1-1, with D uncertain. The ends were cut back, 4 bases at V and 1 base at J, with 10 bases in the middle. The germline CDR1 and CDR2 sequences are MNHEY and SVGEGT. This CDR3 comprises 14 residues. The CDR3, as DNA: TGTGCCAGCAGTTCCTATGGGCGGAACACTGAAGCTTTCTTT. Residues: CASSSYGRNTEAFF.

The genes are TRBV7-8 and TRBJ1-1, with 7 bases lining up with TRBD1. After removal of 4 bases from V and 3 bases from J, the junction contained 8 bases not matched to a gene. The CDR3 has 15 residues. Germline-derived CDR1 and CDR2 are SGHVS and FQNEAQ. Here the CDR3 reads CASSSGGQFYTEAFF. CDR3 nucleotides: TGTGCCAGCAGCTCCGGGGGACAGTTCTACACTGAAGCTTTCTTT.